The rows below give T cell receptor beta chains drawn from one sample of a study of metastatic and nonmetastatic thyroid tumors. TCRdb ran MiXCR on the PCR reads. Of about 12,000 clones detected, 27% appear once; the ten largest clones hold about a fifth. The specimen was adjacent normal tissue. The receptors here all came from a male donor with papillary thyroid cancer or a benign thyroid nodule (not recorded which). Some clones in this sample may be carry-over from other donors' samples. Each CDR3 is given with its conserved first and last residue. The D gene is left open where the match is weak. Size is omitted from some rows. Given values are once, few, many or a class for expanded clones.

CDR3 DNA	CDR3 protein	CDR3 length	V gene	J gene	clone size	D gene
TGTGCCAGCAGTCCCATGGGGGAGAACTATGGCTACACCTTC	CASSPMGENYGYTF	14	TRBV28	TRBJ1-2	NA	NA
TGCAGTGCTAGTGGGGTTCTAGCGGGAGGGTTTTTTAGCTACGAGCAGTACTTC	CSASGVLAGGFFSYEQYF	18	TRBV20-1	TRBJ2-7	NA	TRBD2
TGTGCCAGCAGCCAAGATCACGCTGCTGCCTACGAGCAGTACTTC	CASSQDHAAAYEQYF	15	TRBV3-1	TRBJ2-7	NA	NA
TGTGCCAGCAGCTCGACTAGCGGGGGTTCCTACGAGCAGTACTTC	CASSSTSGGSYEQYF	15	TRBV2	TRBJ2-7	NA	TRBD2
TGTGCCAGCAGTCGAAAGACAGGGCTGGAATCACCCCTCCACTTT	CASSRKTGLESPLHF	15	TRBV6-1	TRBJ1-6	NA	TRBD1
TGTGCCAGCAGTTCTATTGGGACCAGCGGATTCGAGTACGCCGGGGAGCTGTTTTTT	CASSSIGTSGFEYAGELFF	19	TRBV27	TRBJ2-2	NA	NA
TGCAGTGCTAGAAGTGGAGGGATCGGGCCCCTCCACTTT	CSARSGGIGPLHF	13	TRBV20-1	TRBJ1-6	NA	NA
TGTGCCAGCTCACCGCAGGGGGCTGACACTGAAGCTTTCTTT	CASSPQGADTEAFF	14	TRBV18	TRBJ1-1	NA	TRBD1
TGTGCCAGCAGCCGTACTAGCGGGATTAACTATGAGCAGTTCTTC	CASSRTSGINYEQFF	15	TRBV6-1	TRBJ2-1	NA	TRBD2
TGTGCCAGCAGGGGGGCCCCTAGCTCCTACAATGAGCAGTTCTTC	CASRGAPSSYNEQFF	15	TRBV27	TRBJ2-1	few	NA
TGTGCCAGCAGCTGGAGGTCCTACAATGAGCAGTCCTTT	CASSWRSYNEQSF	13	TRBV7-2	TRBJ2-1	few	NA
TGTGCCATCAGCCCGGGCTCCGCGAGATATGGCTACACCTTC	CAISPGSARYGYTF	14	TRBV10-3	TRBJ1-2	few	NA
TGTGCCAGCAGTGAAGAGGGCAGGGGTTATACCTACGAGCAGTACTTC	CASSEEGRGYTYEQYF	16	TRBV6-1	TRBJ2-7	many	NA
TGTGCCAGCAGTAAGGGGCAGGGGACCGGGGAGCTGTTTTTT	CASSKGQGTGELFF	14	TRBV2	TRBJ2-2	NA	NA
TGTGCCAGCTGGACAGGGGTGATAACCAGGCCCCAGCATTTT	CASWTGVITRPQHF	14	TRBV2	TRBJ1-5	NA	TRBD1
TGCGCCAGCAGCCGGGCGGGCACCGGGGAGCTGTTTTTT	CASSRAGTGELFF	13	TRBV5-1	TRBJ2-2	NA	NA
TGTGCCAACACCTTGATCACGGGGCTTGGCGGGGAGCGGTTTTTT	CANTLITGLGGERFF	15	TRBV6-2/TRBV6-3	TRBJ2-2	once	NA
TGTGCCAGCAGGTCAGGGGCCATGAACACTGAAGCTTTCTTT	CASRSGAMNTEAFF	14	TRBV27	TRBJ1-1	many	NA